This TCR beta chain was captured in a study of early T cells in non-severe SARS-CoV-2 infection. Points from the study as a whole: Anti-spike CD8 responses were favored in VDJdb matching, and private and CD4 specificities were missed.

Individual cDNA molecules carried attached unique molecular identifiers. TCRdb recomputed calls from the 5' RACE reads with MiXCR, one row per CDR3 protein. The table lists about 69,000 distinct CDR3 sequences, approximately 9.5% of them singletons. This clonotype was found many times. The antigen remains undetermined. The length of the CDR3 is 12 residues. CDR1 is SQVTM and CDR2 is ANQGSEA in the germline V gene. V was cut by 3 bases and J by 8 bases, with 13 bases left in between. The sequencing sample was made of whole blood. The TCR originated in an adult who was a healthcare worker with PCR-confirmed SARS-CoV-2 infection or an uninfected control (not recorded which). V and J are TRBV29-1 and TRBJ1-2, with unresolved D. The CDR3 bases are TGCAGCGTTGAGGGAATTATGGGCGGCTACACCTTC. Translation gives CSVEGIMGGYTF.